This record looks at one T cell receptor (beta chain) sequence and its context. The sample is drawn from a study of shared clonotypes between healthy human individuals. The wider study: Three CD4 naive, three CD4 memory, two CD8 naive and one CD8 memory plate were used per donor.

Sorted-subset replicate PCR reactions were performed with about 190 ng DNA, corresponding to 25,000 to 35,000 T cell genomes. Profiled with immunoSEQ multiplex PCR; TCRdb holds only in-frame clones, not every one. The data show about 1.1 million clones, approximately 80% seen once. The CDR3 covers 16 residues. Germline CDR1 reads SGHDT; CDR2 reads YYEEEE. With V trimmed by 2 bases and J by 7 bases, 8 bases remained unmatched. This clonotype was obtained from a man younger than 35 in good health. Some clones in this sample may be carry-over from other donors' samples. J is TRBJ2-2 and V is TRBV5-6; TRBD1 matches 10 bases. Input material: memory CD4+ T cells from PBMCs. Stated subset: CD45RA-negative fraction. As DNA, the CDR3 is TGTGCCAGCAGCTTATTGGGACAGGGGTTGATCGGGGAGCTGTTTTTT. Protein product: CASSLLGQGLIGELFF.